The rows below give T cell receptor beta chains drawn from one sample of a study of cytomegalovirus exposure and HLA in healthy donors. Using immunoSEQ multiplex PCR, the repertoire was profiled, and TCRdb retains in-frame clones only, with some absent. The sample has more than 85,000 clones; roughly 15% are singletons. The sample taken for sequencing was PBMCs. The receptors were sampled from a female donor in good health and CMV-seronegative. Both conserved end residues are part of each CDR3. The D gene is left open where the match is weak. Part of the rows lack a size; the others show once, few, many or a class for expanded clones.

CDR3 length,J gene,V gene,D gene,clone size,CDR3 DNA,CDR3 protein
11,TRBJ1-4,TRBV27,NA,NA,TGTGCCAGCACCTCAGCGGGGAAACTGTTTTTT,CASTSAGKLFF
15,TRBJ2-2,TRBV28,TRBD1,NA,TGTGCCAGCAGTCACCGGGACAGGCCGACCGGGGAGCTGTTTTTT,CASSHRDRPTGELFF
12,TRBJ2-7,TRBV30,TRBD2,NA,TGTGCCTGGACTTCTAGCGGGGTCGAGCAGTACTTC,CAWTSSGVEQYF
13,TRBJ1-1,TRBV6-1,NA,NA,TGTGCCAGCAGTGAAGCCTTTGCAGGGAAAGCTTTCTTT,CASSEAFAGKAFF
16,TRBJ2-2,TRBV7-7,NA,few,TGTGCTAGCAGCTTAAGTCACCAGGGTCGGACCGGGGAGCTGTTTTTT,CASSLSHQGRTGELFF
15,TRBJ2-3,TRBV27,TRBD2,NA,TGTGCCAGCAGTTTTGGAGCGGGAGGGCCGGACACGCAGTATTTT,CASSFGAGGPDTQYF
15,TRBJ1-1,TRBV4-3,TRBD1,NA,TGCGCCAGCAGCCAAAATACAGGGGGGAACACTGAAGCTTTCTTT,CASSQNTGGNTEAFF
15,TRBJ2-7,TRBV15,TRBD1,few,TGTGCCACCAGCAGTGAGGACAGGTTCTCCTACGAGCAGTACTTC,CATSSEDRFSYEQYF
12,TRBJ1-2,TRBV7-8,NA,NA,TGTGCCAGCAGCCCCCGGGACTATGGCTACACCTTC,CASSPRDYGYTF
15,TRBJ2-5,TRBV29-1,TRBD1,few,TGCAGCGTGTCCCCAGGACAGGAGTCTCAAGAGACCCAGTACTTC,CSVSPGQESQETQYF
16,TRBJ1-1,TRBV7-9,NA,NA,TGTGCCAGCAGCTTCCCTCGGACAGTCTCAGACACTGAAGCTTTCTTT,CASSFPRTVSDTEAFF
14,TRBJ1-2,TRBV6-5,TRBD1,NA,TGTGCCAGCAGTTGGGCAGGGGGCCTCTATGGCTACACCTTC,CASSWAGGLYGYTF
14,TRBJ2-3,TRBV7-2,TRBD2,NA,TGTGCCAGCAGCTTACGACTAGCTACAGATACGCAGTATTTT,CASSLRLATDTQYF
18,TRBJ2-5,TRBV5-6,TRBD2,NA,TGTGCCAGCAGCTTGGGGGCTAGCGGGAGAGTCGTTCAAGAGACCCAGTACTTC,CASSLGASGRVVQETQYF
16,TRBJ2-3,TRBV5-1,TRBD2,few,TGCGCCAGCAGCAAGACTAGCGGGGGGGCCGGCGATACGCAGTATTTT,CASSKTSGGAGDTQYF
17,TRBJ2-3,TRBV4-3,TRBD1,NA,TGCGCCAGCAGCCAAGGGGACAGGGGCCGAGGCACAGATACGCAGTATTTT,CASSQGDRGRGTDTQYF
17,TRBJ2-3,TRBV4-3,NA,few,TGCGCCAGCAGCCAAGATGAGCCCCGCCTTCAGGGGGATACGCAGTATTTT,CASSQDEPRLQGDTQYF
15,TRBJ1-5,TRBV4-3,NA,NA,TGCGCCAGCAGCCAGGGCAGGAATATTCCTCAGCCCCAGCATTTT,CASSQGRNIPQPQHF
14,TRBJ1-1,TRBV30,NA,few,TGTGCCTGGTGGGCGGGCGTAATGAACACTGAAGCTTTCTTT,CAWWAGVMNTEAFF
15,TRBJ2-5,TRBV9,TRBD2,NA,TGTGCCAGCAGCGAGGGACTAGCGGGGTTGGAGACCCAGTACTTC,CASSEGLAGLETQYF
14,TRBJ1-2,TRBV2,NA,few,TGTGCCAGCAACGGACAGCGTCAACCCTATGGCTACACCTTC,CASNGQRQPYGYTF
14,TRBJ1-2,TRBV11-2,NA,few,TGTGCCAGCAGCTTAGTCGGGGGTAACTATGGCTACACCTTC,CASSLVGGNYGYTF
17,TRBJ1-4,TRBV4-3,TRBD1,few,TGCGCCAGCAGCCAAGGGACCCGGGACAGGGGGACTGAAAAACTGTTTTTT,CASSQGTRDRGTEKLFF
18,TRBJ2-5,TRBV5-4,TRBD2,NA,TGTGCCAGCACCATCACGACCCCAGCGGGGAGTGGGAAGGAGACCCAGTACTTC,CASTITTPAGSGKETQYF
16,TRBJ2-7,TRBV30,TRBD2,NA,TGTGCCTGGAGTGTCCCCGCGGCGGGAGCAACCTACGAGCAGTACTTC,CAWSVPAAGATYEQYF
14,TRBJ2-1,TRBV9,TRBD2,NA,TGTGCCAGCAGCGTCCCGGGACTAGCGGATGAGCAGTTCTTC,CASSVPGLADEQFF
14,TRBJ1-1,TRBV5-4,NA,NA,TGTGCCAGCAGCTTGGTTACAGAGAACACTGAAGCTTTCTTT,CASSLVTENTEAFF
15,TRBJ2-3,TRBV29-1,NA,few,TGCAGCGTAGAAGCAGGGATCTCTAGCACAGATACGCAGTATTTT,CSVEAGISSTDTQYF
14,TRBJ2-5,TRBV4-2,TRBD2,NA,TGTGCCAGCAGCCAAGAGGCGGGAGAGGAGACCCAGTACTTC,CASSQEAGEETQYF
13,TRBJ2-1,TRBV7-8,TRBD1,NA,TGTGCCAGCAGCCGGACAGGGTACAATGAGCAGTTCTTC,CASSRTGYNEQFF
14,TRBJ2-7,TRBV2,NA,NA,TGTGCCAGCAGTGAAGCGATGGGACACTACGAGCAGTACTTC,CASSEAMGHYEQYF
13,TRBJ2-2,TRBV25-1,NA,few,TGTGCCAGCAGGAGGGTTCGGACCGGGGAGCTGTTTTTT,CASRRVRTGELFF
12,TRBJ1-1,TRBV29-1,TRBD1,few,TGCAGCGCCACACAGGGGGCCCCTGAAGCTTTCTTT,CSATQGAPEAFF
12,TRBJ1-3,TRBV6-5,NA,NA,TGTGCCAGCATGAGCTCTGGAAACACCATATATTTT,CASMSSGNTIYF
15,TRBJ2-2,TRBV14,NA,NA,TGTGCCAGCAGCCAAGGGCAGGGGTACACCGGGGAGCTGTTTTTT,CASSQGQGYTGELFF
15,TRBJ1-3,TRBV27,NA,few,TGTGCCAGCAGCTTTACAGGGAACGGTAGAAACACCATATATTTT,CASSFTGNGRNTIYF
11,TRBJ2-7,TRBV28,NA,NA,TGTGCCAGCAGCCCTAAGTACGAGCAGTACTTC,CASSPKYEQYF
14,TRBJ2-7,TRBV4-1,NA,NA,TGCGCCAGCAGCCAAGTGGGCAGGGAATACGAGCAGTACTTC,CASSQVGREYEQYF
13,TRBJ1-5,TRBV27,NA,NA,TGTGCCAGCAGTTTTTCTTTTAATCAGCCCCAGCATTTT,CASSFSFNQPQHF
15,TRBJ1-1,TRBV14,TRBD1,NA,TGTGCCAGCAGCCAAGATGGGGACAGGGACACTGAAGCTTTCTTT,CASSQDGDRDTEAFF